This entry lists 19 T cell receptor beta chains sequenced from one sample in a study of cytomegalovirus exposure and HLA in healthy donors (dated by TCRdb to about 2017). Receptors were amplified or captured by the immunoSEQ multiplex PCR assay. A mixture of 60 forward primers for TCR Vbeta segments and 13 reverse primers for TCR Jbeta segments was used in the multiplex PCR. This is the immuneACCESS table as TCRdb keeps it, with only in-frame sequences that have V and J called. A part of the clones is gone; compared with another copy, unresolved V genes explain less than half, and the rest is unexplained. The sample records 75,000 to 95,000 clones, around three fifths of which are singletons. Around 4.2% of the sample belongs to the ten largest clones. The sample taken for sequencing was PBMCs. These receptors were taken from a man aged 25 to 40 in good health and CMV-seronegative.

The chain carries TRBV5-1 and TRBJ1-2; tentative D call: TRBD1 (6 bases). Germline loops: CDR1 SGHRS, CDR2 YFSETQ. Trimming removed 0 bases at V and 7 bases at J, with 19 bases between. The CDR3 is made up of 16 amino acids. The CDR3 reads CASSLGDRSQQSGYTF. The CDR3 coding sequence is TGCGCCAGCAGCTTGGGAGACAGGAGCCAACAGAGTGGCTACACCTTC.

This chain uses TRBV7-2 with TRBJ1-4; TRBD1 might be the D (5 bases). V lost 5 bases and J 0 bases, leaving 13 bases between the germline ends. This CDR3 has 16 residues. The V gene's germline CDR1 is SGHTA and CDR2 FQGNSA. DNA for the CDR3: TGTGCCAGCAGCACCCGGGGGGGTGCAACTAATGAAAAACTGTTTTTT. Protein: CASSTRGGATNEKLFF.

This clone was counted a few times. CDR3: CASAASGRSDTQYF. CDR3 nucleotide sequence: TGTGCCAGCGCGGCTAGCGGGCGCTCAGATACGCAGTATTTT. The chain couples TRBV6-1 to TRBJ2-3; 8 bases fit TRBD2. V lost 8 bases and J lost 4; bases outside the gene matches: 8. CDR3 length: 14 residues. Germline loops: CDR1 MNHNS, CDR2 SASEGT.

This clone was picked up a small number of times. V is TRBV27 and J is TRBJ2-7, with TRBD2 matching over 10 bases. This CDR3 has 15 residues. J lost 4 bases, V lost 6 bases, and 9 bases had no gene match. Germline loops: CDR1 MNHEY, CDR2 SMNVEV (reference sequence). In DNA, the CDR3 is TGTGCCAGCAGGAGCGGGAGGGTCTCGGCTTACGAGCAGTACTTC. It translates to CASRSGRVSAYEQYF.

Worth noting for this clone: This CDR3 is also generated by other DNA sequences in the sample. In nucleotides, the CDR3 is TGTGCCACCACTGGGACAGGGCGGAACATTCAGTACTTC. As protein: CATTGTGRNIQYF. The genes are TRBV2 and TRBJ2-4; 9 nucleotides match TRBD1. The length of the CDR3 is 13 residues. CDR1 and CDR2 (germline): SNHLY, FYNNEI. J gave up 7 bases and V 10 bases, and 8 bases lay outside the gene matches.

This clone turned up a few times. The chain has TRBV2 and TRBJ1-5, with TRBD1 matching 9 bases. CDR1 is SNHLY and CDR2 is FYNNEI in the germline V gene. With 2 bases clipped from V and 3 bases from J, the junction kept 14 bases outside the gene matches. CDR3 length: 19 residues. The CDR3 bases are TGTGCCAGCAGTGAATCCAGGACAGGGGCCATTGGTGTCAATCAGCCCCAGCATTTT. This codes for CASSESRTGAIGVNQPQHF.

The chain is built from TRBV28 and TRBJ1-1, with a tentative D call TRBD1 (5 bases). Germline loops: CDR1 MDHEN, CDR2 SYDVKM. The CDR3 length is 17 residues. With 4 bases removed from V and 2 bases from J, the gap between germline ends came to 20 bases. Here the CDR3 DNA reads TGTGCCAGCAGTTCACCCCCCGGGGGGGGATTCAACACTGAAGCTTTCTTT. Encoded protein: CASSSPPGGGFNTEAFF.

Here the CDR3 reads CASSPRQGGFTEAFF. The DNA for the CDR3 is TGCGCCAGCAGCCCCCGACAGGGCGGATTCACTGAAGCTTTCTTT. This chain uses TRBV4-1 with TRBJ1-1, with TRBD1 matching over 7 bases. V was pared by 4 bases and J by 4 bases, with 9 bases of the junction left unmatched. Per the germline V gene, CDR1 is MGHRA and CDR2 is YSYEKL. The CDR3 loop spans 15 amino acids.

The chain couples TRBV6-6 to TRBJ1-1; no clear D. Germline assignment: CDR1 MNHNY and CDR2 SVGAGI (reference sequence). V was cut by 0 bases and J by 7 bases, with 9 bases left in between. The CDR3 spans 13 residues. The CDR3, as DNA: TGTGCCAGCAGTTACTCTCAGGCCTATGAAGCTTTCTTT. Translating it yields CASSYSQAYEAFF.

The V gene is TRBV5-1, the J gene TRBJ2-7; possible D gene TRBD2, 7 bases. CDR1 SGHRS and CDR2 YFSETQ come from the germline V gene. The CDR3 covers 14 residues. V was clipped by 1 base and J by 4 bases, with 12 bases between them. This CDR3 reads CASSLFGGLYEQYF. The DNA of the CDR3 is TGCGCCAGCAGCTTGTTCGGGGGGCTATACGAGCAGTACTTC.

This clone was seen a few times. V and J are TRBV27 and TRBJ2-1; 12 nucleotides align to TRBD2. This CDR3 region has 16 residues. The V segment lost 6 bases and the J segment 0 bases; nucleotides outside the gene matches: 3. CDR1 is MNHEY, CDR2 SMNVEV, per germline (reference sequence). CDR3 sequence: CASRWGLAGSYNEQFF. The CDR3 nucleotides are TGTGCCAGCAGGTGGGGACTAGCGGGCTCCTACAATGAGCAGTTCTTC.

V gene TRBV28 combines with J gene TRBJ1-2; D ambiguous. Trimming took 1 base from V and 7 from J, leaving 25 bases between them. Germline V gives CDR1 MDHEN, CDR2 SYDVKM. This CDR3 is 18 amino acids long. CDR3 nucleotide sequence: TGTGCCAGCAGTTTATTTCGCCTACGACTCACCAAGGAGCCTGGCTACACCTTC. As protein: CASSLFRLRLTKEPGYTF.

This chain connects TRBV4-1 to TRBJ2-5, with 14 bases matching TRBD2. CDR1 MGHRA and CDR2 YSYEKL come from the germline V gene. This CDR3 contains 19 residues. V shed 3 bases, J shed 7 bases, and the junction held 16 bases outside the gene matches. For the CDR3, the DNA is TGCGCCAGCAGCCAGGAACGACTAGCGGGAGGGCCTGGGGTTTTGACCCAGTACTTC. This gives the protein CASSQERLAGGPGVLTQYF.

DNA of the CDR3: TGTGCCAGCAGTGAGACAGGGGTTAGGCAGCCCCAGCATTTT. Protein product: CASSETGVRQPQHF. The chain is built from TRBV2 and TRBJ1-5; 8 bases map to TRBD1. The junction had 5 bases not matched to a gene; V was cut back by 3 bases and J by 7 bases. Germline V CDR1 and CDR2: SNHLY, FYNNEI. The CDR3 runs to 14 residues.

Only a few counts were recorded for this clone. The chain recombines TRBV6-6 with TRBJ2-7, with 10 positions matching TRBD2. There are 16 residues in the CDR3. Trimming took 2 bases from V and 1 from J; bases not matched to a gene: 5. Germline V CDR1 and CDR2: MNHNY, SVGAGI (reference sequence). The CDR3 DNA follows: TGTGCCAGCAGTTACGTGCCTAGCGGGAGATCCTACGAGCAGTACTTC. Protein product: CASSYVPSGRSYEQYF.

The rearrangement links TRBV7-8 to TRBJ1-6; D is unresolved. The CDR3 spans 16 residues. Germline V CDR1 and CDR2: SGHVS, FQNEAQ. With 5 bases removed from V and 5 bases from J, the gap between germline ends came to 16 bases. The DNA for the CDR3 is TGTGCCAGCAGCCCCCCCGGGAATCGACATAATTCACCCCTCCACTTT. The encoded protein is CASSPPGNRHNSPLHF.

The genes are TRBV14 and TRBJ1-6; weak D call: TRBD1 (5 bases). There are 19 residues in the CDR3. Germline V CDR1 and CDR2: SGHDN, FVKESK. Trimming cost V 1 base and J 8 bases, with 24 bases left between them. CDR3 DNA sequence: TGTGCCAGCAGCCAAGCGGACTACAGGCCACGGGATGCGGATTCACCCCTCCACTTT. Its protein product is CASSQADYRPRDADSPLHF.

The chain is built from TRBV14 and TRBJ2-7; 7 nucleotides align to TRBD1. Germline V gene lookup returns CDR1 SGHDN and CDR2 FVKESK. With V trimmed by 1 base and J by 5 bases, 8 bases remained unmatched. This CDR3 is built from 15 residues. CDR3 DNA sequence: TGTGCCAGCAGCCAAGGGACAGGCCCTTTGGACGAGCAGTACTTC. Protein sequence: CASSQGTGPLDEQYF.

This clone was picked up a small number of times. V gene TRBV6-1 combines with J gene TRBJ2-7; 10 nucleotides agree with TRBD1. The germline V gene has CDR1 MNHNS and CDR2 SASEGT. J was trimmed by 4 bases and V by 9 bases; bases with no gene match: 6. This CDR3 spans 13 amino acids. CDR3 bases: TGTGCCAGTGGAGACAGGGGGCAATACGAGCAGTACTTC. Its protein product is CASGDRGQYEQYF.